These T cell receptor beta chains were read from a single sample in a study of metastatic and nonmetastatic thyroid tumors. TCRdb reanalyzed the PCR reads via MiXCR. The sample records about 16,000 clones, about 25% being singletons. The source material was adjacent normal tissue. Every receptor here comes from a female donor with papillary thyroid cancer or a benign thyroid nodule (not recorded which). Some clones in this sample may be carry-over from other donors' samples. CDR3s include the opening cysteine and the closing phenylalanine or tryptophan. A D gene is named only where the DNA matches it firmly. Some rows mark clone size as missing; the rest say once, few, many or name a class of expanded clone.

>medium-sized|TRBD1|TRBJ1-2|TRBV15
TGTGCCACCAGCAGAGGCCGGACAGGGGACCTCCCTAACTATGGCTACACCTTC
CATSRGRTGDLPNYGYTF
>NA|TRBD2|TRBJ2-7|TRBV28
TGTGCCAGCAGACACACTAGCGGCTCCTACGAGCAGTACTTC
CASRHTSGSYEQYF
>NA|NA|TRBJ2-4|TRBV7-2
TGTGCCAGCAGCTTAGGCGGAGGGAAAAGATACTTC
CASSLGGGKRYF
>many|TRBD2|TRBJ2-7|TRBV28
TGTGCCAGCAGTTTGGGACTAGCGGGAGGGCCGGGCTCCTACGAGCAGTACTTC
CASSLGLAGGPGSYEQYF
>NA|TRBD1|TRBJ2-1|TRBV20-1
TGCAGTGCTAGACGGGGTACAGGGGGGAAGAATGAGCAGTTCTTC
CSARRGTGGKNEQFF
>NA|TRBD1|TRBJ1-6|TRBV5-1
TGCGCCAGCAGCTTGGCCAAGGGGGCCCCCCTCCACTTT
CASSLAKGAPLHF
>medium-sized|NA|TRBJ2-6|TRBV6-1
TGTGCCAGCAGTGACTTAGGGGGTAACGTCCTGACTTTC
CASSDLGGNVLTF
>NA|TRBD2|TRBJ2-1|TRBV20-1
TGCAGTGCTCGCCCTCGGGGGGCGGGACTAGCGGGCGGATATAGGAATGAGCAGTTCTTC
CSARPRGAGLAGGYRNEQFF
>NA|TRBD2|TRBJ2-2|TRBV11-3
TGTGCCAGCAGCTTAGGGGGCGGGAGTAGAAGCGGGGAGCTGTTTTTT
CASSLGGGSRSGELFF
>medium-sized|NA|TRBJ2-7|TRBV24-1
TGTGCCACCAAAGAAGGGAACGAGCAGTACTTC
CATKEGNEQYF
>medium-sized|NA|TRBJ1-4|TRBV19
TGTGCCAGTAGTATAGGGGGACAACTGTTTTTT
CASSIGGQLFF
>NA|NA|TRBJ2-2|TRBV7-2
TGTGCCAGCAGCCCCTACCGGGGAACCGGGGAGCTGTTTTTT
CASSPYRGTGELFF
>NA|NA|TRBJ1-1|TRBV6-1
TGTGCCAGCAGTTCCCCGCGGAACACTGAAGCTTTCTTT
CASSSPRNTEAFF
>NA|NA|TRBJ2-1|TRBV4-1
TGCGCCAGCAGTAGGGTTGGGGAGGTAAATGAGCAGTTCTTC
CASSRVGEVNEQFF
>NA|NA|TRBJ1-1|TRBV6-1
TGTGCCAGCAGAGCCCCTCTCGGGGGGACTGAAGCTTTCTTT
CASRAPLGGTEAFF
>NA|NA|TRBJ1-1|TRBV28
TGTGCCAGCAGCAGAGTCCTGGCGGTAGTCAGGTCTGAAGCTTTCTTT
CASSRVLAVVRSEAFF
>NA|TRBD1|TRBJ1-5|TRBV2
TGTGCCAGTAGCCCGGGACAGTGGCAGCCCCAGCATTTT
CASSPGQWQPQHF